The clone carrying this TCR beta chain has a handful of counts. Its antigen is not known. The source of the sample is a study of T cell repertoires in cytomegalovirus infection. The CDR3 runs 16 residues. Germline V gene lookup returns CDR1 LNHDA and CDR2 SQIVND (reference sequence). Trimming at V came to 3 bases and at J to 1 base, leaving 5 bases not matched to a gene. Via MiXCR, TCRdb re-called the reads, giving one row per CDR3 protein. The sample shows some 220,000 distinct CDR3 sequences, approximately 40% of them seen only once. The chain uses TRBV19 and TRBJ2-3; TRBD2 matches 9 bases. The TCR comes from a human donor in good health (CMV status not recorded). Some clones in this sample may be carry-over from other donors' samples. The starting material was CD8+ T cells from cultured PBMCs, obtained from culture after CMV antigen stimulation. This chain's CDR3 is CASSIAQRGGTDTQYF. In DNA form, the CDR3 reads TGTGCCAGTAGTATCGCCCAGCGGGGGGGCACAGATACGCAGTATTTT.